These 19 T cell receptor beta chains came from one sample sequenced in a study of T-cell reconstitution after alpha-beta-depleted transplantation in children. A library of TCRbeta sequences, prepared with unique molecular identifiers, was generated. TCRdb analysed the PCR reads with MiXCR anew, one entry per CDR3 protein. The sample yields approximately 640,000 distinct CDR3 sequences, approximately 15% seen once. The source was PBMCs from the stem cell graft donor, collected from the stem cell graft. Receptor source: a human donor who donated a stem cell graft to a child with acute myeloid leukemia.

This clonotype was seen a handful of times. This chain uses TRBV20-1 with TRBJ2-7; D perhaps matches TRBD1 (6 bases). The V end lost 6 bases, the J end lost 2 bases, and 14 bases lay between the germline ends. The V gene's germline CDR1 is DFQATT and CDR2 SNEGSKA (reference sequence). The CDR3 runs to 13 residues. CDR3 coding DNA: TGCAGTGCGGGGACACTGAAGGCCTACGAGCAGTACGTC. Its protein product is CSAGTLKAYEQYV.

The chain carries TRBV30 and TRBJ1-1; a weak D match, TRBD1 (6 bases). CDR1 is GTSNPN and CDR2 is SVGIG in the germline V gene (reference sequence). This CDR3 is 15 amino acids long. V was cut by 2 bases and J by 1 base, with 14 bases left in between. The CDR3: CAWSPVRGQNTEAFF. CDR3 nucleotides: TGTGCCTGGAGTCCCGTGAGGGGACAGAACACTGAAGCTTTCTTT.

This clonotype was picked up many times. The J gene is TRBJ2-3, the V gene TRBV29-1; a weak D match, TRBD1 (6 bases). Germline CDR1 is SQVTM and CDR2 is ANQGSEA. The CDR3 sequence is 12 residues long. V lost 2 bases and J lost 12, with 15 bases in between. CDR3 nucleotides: TGCAGCGTTGAAAGGGGGTCCCCCCTCCAGTATTTT. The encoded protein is CSVERGSPLQYF.

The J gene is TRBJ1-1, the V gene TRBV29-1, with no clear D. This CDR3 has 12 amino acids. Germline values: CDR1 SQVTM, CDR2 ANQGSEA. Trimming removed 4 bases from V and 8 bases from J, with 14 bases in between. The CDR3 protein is CSVVVWVQEAFF. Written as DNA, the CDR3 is TGCAGCGTTGTGGTATGGGTGCAAGAAGCTTTCTTT.

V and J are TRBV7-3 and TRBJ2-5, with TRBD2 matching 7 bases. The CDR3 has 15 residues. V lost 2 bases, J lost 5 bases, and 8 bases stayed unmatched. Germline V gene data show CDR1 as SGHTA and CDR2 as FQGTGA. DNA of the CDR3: TGTGCCAGCAGCTTAGGGGGAGGGACGATGGAGACCCAGTACTTC. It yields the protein CASSLGGGTMETQYF. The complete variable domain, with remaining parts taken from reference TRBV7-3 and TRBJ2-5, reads GAGVSQTPSNKVTEKGKYVELRCDPISGHTALYWYRQSLGQGPEFLIYFQGTGAADDSGLPNDRFFAVRPEGSVSTLKIQRTERGDSAVYLCASSLGGGTMETQYFGPGTRLLVL.

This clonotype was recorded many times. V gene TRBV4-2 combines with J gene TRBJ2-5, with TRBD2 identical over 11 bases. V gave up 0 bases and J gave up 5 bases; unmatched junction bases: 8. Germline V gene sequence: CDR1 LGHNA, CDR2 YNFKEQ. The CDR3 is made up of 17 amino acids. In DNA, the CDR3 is TGTGCCAGCAGCCAAGATTCGTTAGCGGGGGGGCGGGAGACCCAGTACTTC. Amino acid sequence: CASSQDSLAGGRETQYF.

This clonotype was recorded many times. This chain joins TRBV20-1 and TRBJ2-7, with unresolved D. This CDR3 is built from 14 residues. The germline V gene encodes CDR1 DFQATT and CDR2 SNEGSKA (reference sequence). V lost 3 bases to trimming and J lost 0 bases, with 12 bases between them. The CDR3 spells CSASGAGNSYEQYF. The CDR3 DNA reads TGCAGTGCTAGTGGTGCTGGAAACTCCTACGAGCAGTACTTC.

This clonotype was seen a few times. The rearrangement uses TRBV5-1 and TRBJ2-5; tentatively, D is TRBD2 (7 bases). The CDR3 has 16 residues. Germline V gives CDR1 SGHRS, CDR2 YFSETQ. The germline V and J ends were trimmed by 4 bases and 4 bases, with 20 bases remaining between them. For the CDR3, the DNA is TGCGCCAGCAGCCTGCAGAAAGGGGGGGCTCGAGAGACCCAGTACTTC. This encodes CASSLQKGGARETQYF.

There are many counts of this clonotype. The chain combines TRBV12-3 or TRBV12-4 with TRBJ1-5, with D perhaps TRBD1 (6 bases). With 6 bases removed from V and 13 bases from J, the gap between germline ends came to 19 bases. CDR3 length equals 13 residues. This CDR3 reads CASSTSPGQGQHF. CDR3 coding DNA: TGTGCCAGCAGCACCTCTCCGGGACAAGGGCAGCATTTT.

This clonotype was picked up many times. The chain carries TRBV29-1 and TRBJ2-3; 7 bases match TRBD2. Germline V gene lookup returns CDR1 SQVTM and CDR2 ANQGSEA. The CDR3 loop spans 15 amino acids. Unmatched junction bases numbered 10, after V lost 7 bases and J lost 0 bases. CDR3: CSAPGAGVSTDTQYF. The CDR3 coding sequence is TGCAGCGCACCTGGGGCGGGGGTCAGCACAGATACGCAGTATTTT.

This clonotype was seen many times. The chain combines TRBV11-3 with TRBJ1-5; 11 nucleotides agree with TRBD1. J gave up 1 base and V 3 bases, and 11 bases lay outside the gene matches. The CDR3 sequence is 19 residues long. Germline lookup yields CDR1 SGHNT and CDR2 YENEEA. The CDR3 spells CASSFGRTGGVRSNQPQHF. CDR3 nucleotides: TGTGCCAGCAGCTTTGGTAGGACAGGGGGCGTTAGAAGCAATCAGCCCCAGCATTTT.

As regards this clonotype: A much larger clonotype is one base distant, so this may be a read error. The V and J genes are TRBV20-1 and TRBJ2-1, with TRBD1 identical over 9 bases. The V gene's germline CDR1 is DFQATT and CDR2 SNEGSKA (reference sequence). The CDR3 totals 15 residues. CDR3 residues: CSTRDVGTGSHEQFF. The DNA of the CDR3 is TGCAGTACTAGAGATGTGGGGACAGGGTCACATGAGCAGTTCTTC.

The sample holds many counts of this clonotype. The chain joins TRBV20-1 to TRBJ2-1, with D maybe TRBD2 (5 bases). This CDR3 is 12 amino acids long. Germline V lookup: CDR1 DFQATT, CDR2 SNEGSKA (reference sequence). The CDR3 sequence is CLGRRTYNEQFF. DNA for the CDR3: TGCCTAGGACGGCGGACTTACAATGAGCAGTTCTTC.

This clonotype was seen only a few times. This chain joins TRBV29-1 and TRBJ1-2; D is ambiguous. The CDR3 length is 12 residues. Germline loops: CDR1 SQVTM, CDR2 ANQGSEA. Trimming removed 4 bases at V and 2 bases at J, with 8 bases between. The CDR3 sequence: CSVGIANYGYTF. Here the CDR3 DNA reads TGCAGCGTTGGGATTGCAAACTATGGCTACACCTTC.

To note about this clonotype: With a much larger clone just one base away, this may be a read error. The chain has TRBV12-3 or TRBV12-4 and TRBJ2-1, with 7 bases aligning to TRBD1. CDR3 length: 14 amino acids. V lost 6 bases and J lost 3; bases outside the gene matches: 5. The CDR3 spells CASRPGQNYNEQFF. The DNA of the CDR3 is TGTGCCAGCAGACCGGGACAGAACTACAATGAGCAGTTCTTC.

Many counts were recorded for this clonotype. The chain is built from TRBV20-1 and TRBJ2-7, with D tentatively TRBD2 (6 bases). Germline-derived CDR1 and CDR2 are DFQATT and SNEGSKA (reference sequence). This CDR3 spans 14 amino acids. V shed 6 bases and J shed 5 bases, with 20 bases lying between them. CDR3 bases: TGCAGTGCCTCAGGACCGGGACTTGGCCACGAGCAGTACTTC. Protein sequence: CSASGPGLGHEQYF.

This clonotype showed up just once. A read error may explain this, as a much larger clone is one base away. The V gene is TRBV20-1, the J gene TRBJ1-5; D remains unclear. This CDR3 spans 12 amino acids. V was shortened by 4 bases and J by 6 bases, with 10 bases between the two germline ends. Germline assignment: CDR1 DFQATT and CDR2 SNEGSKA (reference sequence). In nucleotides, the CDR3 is TGCAGTGCTAAAGACGAGGCTCAGCCCCAGCATTTT. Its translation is CSAKDEAQPQHF.

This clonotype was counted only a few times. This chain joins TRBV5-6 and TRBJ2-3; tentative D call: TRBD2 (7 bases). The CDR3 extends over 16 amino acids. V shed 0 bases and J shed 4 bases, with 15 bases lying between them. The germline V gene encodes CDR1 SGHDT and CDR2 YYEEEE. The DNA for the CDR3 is TGTGCCAGCAGCTTGGCCCCGGCGGGGGCATCAGATACGCAGTATTTT. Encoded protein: CASSLAPAGASDTQYF.

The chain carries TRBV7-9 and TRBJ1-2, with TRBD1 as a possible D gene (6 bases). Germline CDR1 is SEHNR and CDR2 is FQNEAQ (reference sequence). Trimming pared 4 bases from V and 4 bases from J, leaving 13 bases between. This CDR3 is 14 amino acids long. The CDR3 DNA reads TGTGCCAGCAGCTCCTGGGACACACCCTATGGCTACACCTTC. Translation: CASSSWDTPYGYTF.